Listed below are T cell receptor beta chains from one sample, sequenced in a study of cytomegalovirus exposure and HLA in healthy donors. Profiled with immunoSEQ multiplex PCR; TCRdb holds only in-frame clones, not every one. Found here are 64,000 or so clones, approximately 63% of them singletons; the top ten hold less than 10%. The sequenced material came from PBMCs. These receptors were obtained from a woman aged 45-65 years in good health and CMV-seropositive. Both conserved end residues are part of each CDR3. D genes are given only for firm matches. A row's size may be missing; if present it is once, few, many or a size class.

>few|TRBV5-1|TRBD1|TRBJ2-7
CASSPGQGGEQYF
TGCGCCAGCAGCCCTGGACAGGGGGGCGAGCAGTACTTC
>-|TRBV5-6|-|TRBJ1-1
CATRRDRRGNTEAFF
TGTGCCACCCGCAGGGATCGGAGGGGGAACACTGAAGCTTTCTTT
>-|TRBV28|-|TRBJ2-2
CASSLYRVTGELFF
TGTGCCAGCAGTTTATACAGGGTCACCGGGGAGCTGTTTTTT
>few|TRBV6-1|-|TRBJ1-2
CASIRTEAGYGYTF
TGTGCCAGCATAAGGACAGAGGCGGGCTATGGCTACACCTTC
>-|TRBV28|TRBD1|TRBJ2-1
CASSLSGQGRGNEQFF
TGTGCCAGCAGTTTATCGGGACAGGGAAGAGGCAATGAGCAGTTCTTC
>many|TRBV10-1|TRBD2|TRBJ2-7
CASSDGASGTYEQYF
TGCGCCAGCAGTGACGGTGCTAGCGGGACCTACGAGCAGTACTTC
>-|TRBV7-8|-|TRBJ1-1
CASSLVAGMITEAFF
TGTGCCAGCAGCTTAGTTGCAGGGATGATCACTGAAGCTTTCTTT
>-|TRBV6-5|TRBD1|TRBJ1-6
CASSLQGNNSPLHF
TGTGCCAGCAGCCTACAGGGGAATAATTCACCCCTCCACTTT
>-|TRBV5-1|-|TRBJ2-7
CASSLAGLGAYEQYF
TGCGCCAGCAGCTTGGCAGGCCTTGGGGCCTACGAGCAGTACTTC
>-|TRBV11-3|TRBD1|TRBJ2-2
CASSFTGGNTGELFF
TGTGCCAGCAGCTTTACAGGGGGCAACACCGGGGAGCTGTTTTTT
>-|TRBV27|TRBD1|TRBJ2-2
CASSVNRGRELFF
TGTGCCAGCAGTGTAAACAGGGGACGGGAGCTGTTTTTT
>-|TRBV30|TRBD1|TRBJ1-4
CAWRPIPGTGSEKLFF
TGTGCCTGGAGACCCATTCCGGGGACAGGGAGCGAAAAACTGTTTTTT
>-|TRBV18|-|TRBJ1-3
CASSPRVGQQDSGNTIYF
TGTGCCAGCTCACCACGGGTTGGGCAGCAGGACTCTGGAAACACCATATATTTT
>-|TRBV6-6|-|TRBJ1-1
CASSYSRSRETEAFF
TGTGCCAGCAGTTACTCGCGAAGTCGGGAGACTGAAGCTTTCTTT
>-|TRBV9|TRBD1|TRBJ2-3
CASSAWDRGTDTQYF
TGTGCCAGCAGCGCCTGGGACAGGGGCACAGATACGCAGTATTTT
>-|TRBV28|TRBD1|TRBJ1-1
CASSVGQGDTEAFF
TGTGCCAGCAGTGTAGGACAGGGGGACACTGAAGCTTTCTTT
>-|TRBV27|TRBD2|TRBJ2-1
CASRGLAGNNEQFF
TGTGCCAGCAGGGGACTAGCGGGCAACAATGAGCAGTTCTTC
>once|TRBV15|-|TRBJ1-5
CATSTKKDQPQHF
TGTGCCACCAGCACTAAAAAAGATCAGCCCCAGCATTTT
>-|TRBV27|TRBD2|TRBJ2-5
CASSTSSGRVGTQYF
TGTGCCAGCAGTACCTCTAGCGGGAGGGTGGGGACCCAGTACTTC
>-|TRBV5-1|-|TRBJ1-4
CASSFGVNNEKLFF
TGCGCCAGCAGCTTCGGAGTGAATAATGAAAAACTGTTTTTT
>few|TRBV7-2|TRBD2|TRBJ2-1
CASSLRLAGGDEQFF
TGTGCCAGCAGCCTGCGACTAGCGGGGGGTGATGAGCAGTTCTTC
>-|TRBV28|TRBD1|TRBJ1-4
CASSRQGEKLFF
TGTGCCAGCAGTCGACAGGGAGAAAAACTGTTTTTT
>-|TRBV5-8|-|TRBJ2-7
CATVSVYEQYF
TGTGCCACAGTTAGCGTTTACGAGCAGTACTTC
>-|TRBV7-3|TRBD2|TRBJ2-7
CASSFLAGSSYEQYF
TGTGCCAGCAGCTTTCTAGCGGGCAGTTCCTACGAGCAGTACTTC
>-|TRBV5-8|-|TRBJ1-1
CASSHRRESEAFF
TGTGCCAGCAGCCATCGGCGGGAATCCGAAGCTTTCTTT
>-|TRBV18|TRBD2|TRBJ2-5
CASTSGMGETQYF
TGTGCCAGCACTAGCGGGATGGGAGAGACCCAGTACTTC
>few|TRBV10-3|TRBD1|TRBJ2-7
CATQPGQGAYEQYF
TGTGCCACTCAGCCAGGACAGGGAGCCTACGAGCAGTACTTC
>-|TRBV4-3|TRBD2|TRBJ2-1
CASSQERTSGRYEQFF
TGCGCCAGCAGCCAAGAACGGACTAGCGGGAGGTATGAGCAGTTCTTC
>few|TRBV28|TRBD1|TRBJ2-7
CASRKTGDNEQYF
TGTGCCAGCAGGAAGACAGGGGATAACGAGCAGTACTTC